Below, 9 T cell receptor beta chains from the same sample are listed, as sequenced in a study of T cell responses to AZD1222 COVID-19 vaccine. Assay: immunoSEQ multiplex PCR; the TCRdb copy retains only in-frame clones and omits some. The sample contains approximately 140,000 clones, around four fifths of which appear only once. The specimen was peripheral blood, collected on day 0 of MenACWY control vaccination. The receptors originated from an adult in good health.

This clone has more than one count but fewer than ten. The chain combines TRBV6-5 with TRBJ2-7; 12 bases are shared with TRBD2. V trimming: 6 bases; J trimming: 2 bases; junction bases outside the gene matches: 5. CDR1 is MNHEY, CDR2 SVGAGI, per germline. The CDR3 is made up of 15 amino acids. Here the CDR3 reads CASRLTSGGPYEQYF. For the CDR3, the DNA is TGTGCCAGCAGGCTGACTAGCGGGGGCCCCTACGAGCAGTACTTC.

The chain links TRBV6-5 to TRBJ2-5; the D gene could be TRBD1 or TRBD2 (6 bases each). The ends were cut back, 1 base at V and 3 bases at J, with 12 bases in the middle. Germline-derived CDR1 and CDR2 are MNHEY and SVGAGI. The CDR3 spans 15 residues. The CDR3 sequence is CASSYWGAGEETQYF. CDR3 bases: TGTGCCAGCAGTTACTGGGGGGCAGGGGAAGAGACCCAGTACTTC.

This clone has just a few counts. This chain joins TRBV10-3 and TRBJ2-1; 10 bases fit TRBD2. CDR3 length equals 14 residues. CDR1 and CDR2 (germline): ENHRY, SYGVKD. Trimming removed 8 bases from V and 7 bases from J; junction bases left unmatched: 8. In nucleotides, the CDR3 is TGTGCCATCTTTAGCGGGGGGAATGCAAATGAGCAGTTCTTC. Translation gives CAIFSGGNANEQFF.

The chain has TRBV6-5 and TRBJ1-5; unclear D gene. The germline V gene has CDR1 MNHEY and CDR2 SVGAGI. V shed 6 bases and J shed 0 bases, with 12 bases lying between them. The CDR3 runs to 15 residues. The CDR3 DNA is TGTGCCAGCAGCCCCTCTCACGATAGCAATCAGCCCCAGCATTTT. Residues: CASSPSHDSNQPQHF.

This clone was observed a single time. The chain carries TRBV3-1 (or the pseudogene TRBV3-2) and TRBJ1-1; 7 bases are shared with TRBD1. This CDR3 comprises 15 residues. Unmatched junction bases numbered 12, after V lost 1 base and J lost 10 bases. Germline-derived CDR1 and CDR2 are LGHDT and YNNKEL (reference sequence). CDR3 loop: CASSQAPDRVSGAFF. CDR3 nucleotides: TGTGCCAGCAGCCAAGCACCTGACAGGGTGAGCGGAGCTTTCTTT.

This clone was counted ten times or more. The chain employs TRBV6-5 and TRBJ1-5; 10 bases match TRBD1. The CDR3 sequence is 12 residues long. V lost 5 bases and J lost 9; bases outside the gene matches: 1. Germline V gene sequence: CDR1 MNHEY, CDR2 SVGAGI. The CDR3 here is CASSRTGGPQHF. CDR3 DNA: TGTGCCAGCAGTCGGACAGGGGGGCCCCAGCATTTT.

The gene calls are TRBV5-4 and TRBJ1-1; D is perhaps TRBD1 (5 bases). V lost 4 bases to trimming and J lost 0 bases, with 10 bases between them. The length of the CDR3 is 14 residues. Germline V lookup: CDR1 SGHNT, CDR2 YYREEE (reference sequence). The CDR3, as DNA: TGTGCCAGCAGCCCTAGACAGCTGAACACTGAAGCTTTCTTT. It is translated as CASSPRQLNTEAFF.

V and J are TRBV3-1 (or the pseudogene TRBV3-2) and TRBJ2-4; 8 bases map to TRBD1. CDR3 length equals 19 residues. V lost 0 bases and J lost 5; bases outside the gene matches: 15. CDR1 LGHDT and CDR2 YNNKEL come from the germline V gene (reference sequence). The CDR3 DNA reads as TGTGCCAGCAGCCAAGATTGGACAGTGCCTCAGGGGGCGCAAAACATTCAGTACTTC. This codes for CASSQDWTVPQGAQNIQYF.

This chain joins TRBV29-1 and TRBJ1-2; TRBD1 might be the D (5 bases). Germline V lookup: CDR1 SQVTM, CDR2 ANQGSEA. The CDR3 loop spans 13 amino acids. Deletions cut 3 bases from V and 5 bases from J, with 13 bases between. CDR3 sequence reads: CSVDIDRPYGYTF. In DNA, the CDR3 is TGCAGCGTTGATATAGACAGACCTTATGGCTACACCTTC.